These 32 T cell receptor beta chains were sequenced from one sample in a study of T cell responses to AZD1222 COVID-19 vaccine. Assay used: immunoSEQ multiplex PCR; TCRdb lists only in-frame clones, some missing. The sample lists 90,000 to 150,000 clones; around 90% were seen once. The source material was peripheral blood, sampled on day 0 of AZD1222 vaccination. These receptors were taken from an adult in good health.

This clone is a singleton in its sample. This CDR3 is CASSLDRGETQYF. The DNA for the CDR3 is TGTGCCAGCAGCTTGGACAGGGGTGAGACCCAGTACTTC. The chain employs TRBV5-6 and TRBJ2-5, with 7 bases lining up with TRBD1. V lost 0 bases, J lost 5 bases, and 1 base stayed unmatched. This CDR3 contains 13 residues. The V gene's germline CDR1 is SGHDT and CDR2 YYEEEE.

The chain's CDR3 is CASTRGPEGTQYF. The CDR3, as DNA: TGTGCCAGCACCCGAGGCCCGGAGGGGACCCAGTACTTC. The V call is TRBV7-2, the J call TRBJ2-5; D perhaps matches TRBD2 (6 bases). From germline, CDR1 is SGHTA and CDR2 FQGNSA. The CDR3 consists of 13 residues. The V end lost 7 bases, the J end lost 7 bases, and 16 bases lay between the germline ends.

The V call is TRBV5-1, the J call TRBJ2-5; possible D gene TRBD1, 6 bases. CDR1 is SGHRS, CDR2 YFSETQ, per germline. The CDR3 extends over 14 amino acids. Trimming took 1 base from V and 7 from J, leaving 14 bases between them. The CDR3 DNA is TGCGCCAGCAGCTTGTTTAAAGAACAGGGGACCCAGTACTTC. Residues: CASSLFKEQGTQYF. Full variable domain (missing parts from reference TRBV5-1 and TRBJ2-5): KAGVTQTPRYLIKTRGQQVTLSCSPISGHRSVSWYQQTPGQGLQFLFEYFSETQRNKGNFPGRFSGRQFSNSRSEMNVSTLELGDSALYLCASSLFKEQGTQYFGPGTRLLVL.

This CDR3 is CASNVAEYTGELFF. In nucleotides, the CDR3 is TGTGCCAGCAATGTAGCGGAATACACCGGGGAGCTGTTTTTT. The chain employs TRBV21-1 and TRBJ2-2; no check of the table's D call, TRBD2, against the DNA was made. TRBV21-1 counts as a pseudogene. The CDR3 is 14 amino acids.

The genes are TRBV7-9 and TRBJ2-1; D possibly corresponds to TRBD1 (6 bases). Deletions cut 5 bases from V and 8 bases from J, with 10 bases between. Germline V CDR1 and CDR2: SEHNR, FQNEAQ (reference sequence). The CDR3 length is 12 residues. Here the CDR3 DNA reads TGTGCCAGCAGCGTTGACAGGTATGAGCAGTTCTTC. Its translation is CASSVDRYEQFF.

This chain's CDR3 is CASSSGTSGSAETQYF. The DNA of the CDR3 is TGTGCCAGCAGTTCCGGGACTAGCGGGAGCGCGGAGACCCAGTACTTC. The chain is built from TRBV27 and TRBJ2-5; 14 bases align to TRBD2. The CDR3 runs to 16 residues. CDR1 is MNHEY, CDR2 SMNVEV, per germline (reference sequence). V trimming: 4 bases; J trimming: 5 bases; junction bases outside the gene matches: 6.

This clone came up a few times. V is TRBV18 and J is TRBJ2-7, with 8 bases fitting TRBD2. CDR1 is KGHSH and CDR2 is LQKENI in the germline V gene. V lost 3 bases and J lost 3; bases outside the gene matches: 13. The CDR3 consists of 17 residues. The CDR3 spells CASSPASPLAGNYEQYF. CDR3 nucleotides: TGTGCCAGCTCACCCGCCTCCCCCTTAGCGGGAAACTACGAGCAGTACTTC.

J is TRBJ2-2 and V is TRBV7-8; TRBD2 agrees at 8 bases. After removal of 1 base from V and 3 bases from J, the junction contained 1 base not matched to a gene. The length of the CDR3 is 15 residues. Germline V gives CDR1 SGHVS, CDR2 FQNEAQ. This CDR3 reads CASSLGGGYTGELFF. The DNA of the CDR3 is TGTGCCAGCAGCTTAGGCGGGGGGTACACCGGGGAGCTGTTTTTT.

The chain uses TRBV6-2 or TRBV6-3 and TRBJ1-1, with 7 bases matching TRBD1. Germline-derived CDR1 and CDR2 are MNHEY and SVGEGT. CDR3 length: 15 amino acids. V shed 1 base, J shed 3 bases, and the junction held 5 bases outside the gene matches. CDR3 DNA: TGTGCCAGCAGTTACTTAGGGGACAGTTACACTGAAGCTTTCTTT. Its translation: CASSYLGDSYTEAFF.

The chain has TRBV3-1 (or the pseudogene TRBV3-2) and TRBJ2-7; D possibly corresponds to TRBD2 (6 bases). Trimming pared 4 bases from V and 3 bases from J, leaving 19 bases between. The CDR3 is made up of 16 amino acids. Germline V gene data show CDR1 as LGHDT and CDR2 as YNNKEL (reference sequence). Here the CDR3 reads CASSLGPGDGGYEQYF. Written as DNA, the CDR3 is TGTGCCAGCAGCCTGGGGCCAGGCGACGGGGGCTACGAGCAGTACTTC.

The chain is built from TRBV5-1 and TRBJ2-7; D ambiguous. Germline V gene lookup returns CDR1 SGHRS and CDR2 YFSETQ. V shed 4 bases and J shed 2 bases, with 10 bases lying between them. The CDR3 has 13 amino acids. The CDR3 loop is CASSRLGPYEQYF. CDR3 nucleotide sequence: TGCGCCAGCAGCCGGCTCGGGCCCTACGAGCAGTACTTC. The full variable domain, completed using reference TRBV5-1 and TRBJ2-7, is KAGVTQTPRYLIKTRGQQVTLSCSPISGHRSVSWYQQTPGQGLQFLFEYFSETQRNKGNFPGRFSGRQFSNSRSEMNVSTLELGDSALYLCASSRLGPYEQYFGPGTRLTVT.

This clone showed up just once. The chain combines TRBV6-6 with TRBJ1-3, with 8 bases that match TRBD1. V shed 4 bases and J 2 bases; nucleotides not matched to a gene: 1. Germline V CDR1 and CDR2: MNHNY, SVGAGI (reference sequence). The CDR3 runs to 14 residues. This CDR3 is CASSLTGAGNTIYF. CDR3 sequence (DNA): TGTGCCAGCAGTTTGACAGGGGCTGGAAACACCATATATTTT.

This chain uses TRBV10-1 with TRBJ2-2; D call uncertain. In germline, CDR1 is WNHNN, CDR2 SYGVQD (reference sequence). The CDR3 has 12 amino acids. With 8 bases removed from V and 0 bases from J, the gap between germline ends came to 4 bases. CDR3 region: CASGANTGELFF. CDR3 bases: TGCGCCAGCGGGGCGAACACCGGGGAGCTGTTTTTT.

The chain has TRBV7-3 and TRBJ2-4; TRBD2 matches at 7 bases. The germline V gene encodes CDR1 SGHTA and CDR2 FQGTGA. This CDR3 has 15 residues. V was clipped by 2 bases and J by 7 bases; unmatched bases: 8. This CDR3 reads CASSLQGGEGNIQYF. The CDR3, as DNA: TGTGCCAGCAGCTTACAGGGAGGGGAAGGTAACATTCAGTACTTC.

V and J are TRBV28 and TRBJ2-4; 9 bases are shared with TRBD1. The CDR3 has 15 residues. With V trimmed by 6 bases and J by 7 bases, 10 bases remained unmatched. The germline gives CDR1 MDHEN, CDR2 SYDVKM. DNA for the CDR3: TGTGCCAGCAGCCAACAGGGACAGGGCGGGAACATTCAGTACTTC. Its translation: CASSQQGQGGNIQYF. Full variable domain (missing parts from reference TRBV28 and TRBJ2-4): DVKVTQSSRYLVKRTGEKVFLECVQDMDHENMFWYRQDPGLGLRLIYFSYDVKMKEKGDIPEGYSVSREKKERFSLILESASTNQTSMYLCASSQQGQGGNIQYFGAGTRLSVL.

This chain uses TRBV28 with TRBJ2-1, with TRBD2 as a possible D gene (5 bases). Deletions cut 7 bases from V and 6 bases from J, with 13 bases between. The CDR3 extends over 13 amino acids. The germline V gene has CDR1 MDHEN and CDR2 SYDVKM. This CDR3 is CASMKAERNEQFF. The CDR3 coding sequence is TGTGCCAGCATGAAAGCGGAACGCAATGAGCAGTTCTTC.

J is TRBJ1-3 and V is TRBV5-4, with D tentatively TRBD1 (5 bases). Germline V gives CDR1 SGHNT, CDR2 YYREEE (reference sequence). Trimming shortened V by 3 bases and J by 6 bases, and 7 bases separated the two germline ends. The CDR3 has 12 amino acids. This chain's CDR3 is CASSWDQNTIYF. The CDR3 DNA sequence: TGTGCCAGCAGCTGGGACCAAAACACCATATATTTT.

This sequence joins TRBV28 and TRBJ2-1; D remains unclear. Germline values: CDR1 MDHEN, CDR2 SYDVKM. Trimming shortened V by 4 bases and J by 7 bases, and 17 bases separated the two germline ends. This CDR3 comprises 15 residues. The DNA of the CDR3 is TGTGCCAGCAGTTCTCACAGAACCTCTAGGAATGAGCAGTTCTTC. It codes for CASSSHRTSRNEQFF. The whole variable domain, filled in from reference TRBV28 and TRBJ2-1, reads DVKVTQSSRYLVKRTGEKVFLECVQDMDHENMFWYRQDPGLGLRLIYFSYDVKMKEKGDIPEGYSVSREKKERFSLILESASTNQTSMYLCASSSHRTSRNEQFFGPGTRLTVL.

The rearrangement joins TRBV12-3 or TRBV12-4 to TRBJ1-1, with 7 nucleotides matching TRBD1. This CDR3 comprises 13 residues. Trimming at V came to 6 bases and at J to 3 bases, leaving 4 bases not matched to a gene. This CDR3 is CASSIRGDTEAFF. The DNA of the CDR3 is TGTGCCAGCAGCATCAGGGGGGACACTGAAGCTTTCTTT.

The CDR3 DNA reads TGTGCCAGCTCACCGGGTGGGACAGGGCTTTGGATCACTGAAGCTTTCTTT. The encoded protein is CASSPGGTGLWITEAFF. This rearrangement joins TRBV18 to TRBJ1-1; 9 bases fit TRBD1. The CDR3 has 17 residues. Germline assignment: CDR1 KGHSH and CDR2 LQKENI. V dropped 3 bases and J dropped 4; count of bases not matched to a gene: 12. Full variable domain (outside the CDR3, taken from reference TRBV18 and TRBJ1-1): NAGVMQNPRHLVRRRGQEARLRCSPMKGHSHVYWYRQLPEEGLKFMVYLQKENIIDESGMPKERFSAEFPKEGPSILRIQQVVRGDSAAYFCASSPGGTGLWITEAFFGQGTRLTVV.

V and J are TRBV2 and TRBJ1-1; no clear D. The ends were cut back, 5 bases at V and 1 base at J, with 8 bases in the middle. The CDR3 totals 13 residues. Looked up from germline, CDR1 is SNHLY and CDR2 is FYNNEI. For the CDR3, the DNA is TGTGCCAGCAGTCCAGACCAGAACACTGAAGCTTTCTTT. Translation: CASSPDQNTEAFF. Full variable domain (remainder filled in from reference TRBV2 and TRBJ1-1): EPEVTQTPSHQVTQMGQEVILRCVPISNHLYFYWYRQILGQKVEFLVSFYNNEISEKSEIFDDQFSVERPDGSNFTLKIRSTKLEDSAMYFCASSPDQNTEAFFGQGTRLTVV.

This chain connects TRBV7-2 to TRBJ2-7; 7 nucleotides agree with TRBD2. The V and J ends lost 3 bases and 9 bases, in that order; junction bases with no gene match: 2. The CDR3 covers 11 residues. Germline lookup yields CDR1 SGHTA and CDR2 FQGNSA. The CDR3 DNA reads TGTGCCAGCAGCTTGGGACTATCGCAGTACTTC. Its protein is CASSLGLSQYF.

The chain uses TRBV3-1 (or the pseudogene TRBV3-2) and TRBJ2-2; 9 nucleotides match TRBD1. The length of the CDR3 is 15 residues. Looked up from germline, CDR1 is LGHDT and CDR2 is YNNKEL (reference sequence). V shed 6 bases, J shed 7 bases, and the junction held 9 bases outside the gene matches. The chain's CDR3 is CASRKDRGIVGELFF. The CDR3 DNA reads as TGTGCCAGCAGAAAAGACAGGGGGATAGTCGGGGAGCTGTTTTTT.

This chain's CDR3 is CASRTTGNTGELFF. CDR3 coding DNA: TGTGCCAGCAGGACAACAGGGAACACCGGGGAGCTGTTTTTT. This rearrangement joins TRBV28 to TRBJ2-2, with D possibly TRBD1 on 5 matching bases. The CDR3 is 14 residues long. Germline V gene data show CDR1 as MDHEN and CDR2 as SYDVKM. V was trimmed by 6 bases and J by 1 base, leaving 9 bases between them.

This clone showed up just a few times. V and J are TRBV5-1 and TRBJ2-2; no firm D call. V gave up 4 bases and J gave up 7 bases, with 17 bases separating them. This CDR3 is 15 amino acids long. Germline assignment: CDR1 SGHRS and CDR2 YFSETQ. The CDR3: CASSQDPGHGGELFF. In DNA form, the CDR3 reads TGCGCCAGCAGCCAAGACCCGGGTCACGGCGGGGAGCTGTTTTTT.

This clone was seen once. For the CDR3, the DNA is TGTGCCAGCAGTGATGGGCGCCAGGGGTTGCCCTACGAGCAGTACTTC. Translation gives CASSDGRQGLPYEQYF. The genes are TRBV6-1 and TRBJ2-7; D may be TRBD1 (6 bases). CDR3 length equals 16 residues. Trimming cost V 3 bases and J 2 bases, with 17 bases left between them. CDR1 and CDR2 (germline): MNHNS, SASEGT.

This clone occurred once. The rearrangement uses TRBV30 and TRBJ2-5; D may be TRBD1 (5 bases). This CDR3 is 11 amino acids long. Germline V gene lookup returns CDR1 GTSNPN and CDR2 SVGIG (reference sequence). Trimming shortened V by 4 bases and J by 4 bases, and 7 bases separated the two germline ends. Here the CDR3 DNA reads TGTGCCTGGAATAGGGGAGAGACCCAGTACTTC. This encodes CAWNRGETQYF.

This clone was recorded once. The chain has TRBV6-5 and TRBJ2-7; TRBD2 aligns across 10 bases. The CDR3 is 15 residues long. Germline-derived CDR1 and CDR2 are MNHEY and SVGAGI. Unmatched junction bases numbered 16, after V lost 6 bases and J lost 11 bases. This CDR3 is CASSPGTSAQAGEYF. CDR3 coding DNA: TGTGCCAGCAGCCCGGGGACTAGCGCACAGGCCGGGGAGTACTTC.

This sequence joins TRBV5-1 and TRBJ2-2; 10 bases are a match to TRBD2. The CDR3 runs to 17 residues. Germline lookup yields CDR1 SGHRS and CDR2 YFSETQ. The V gene end was trimmed by 3 bases and the J gene end by 5 bases; junction bases not matched to a gene: 10. The CDR3 DNA reads TGCGCCAGCAGCTCCGGACTCCTAGCGGGGGCGACCGGGGAGCTGTTTTTT. Amino acids: CASSSGLLAGATGELFF. The complete variable domain, with remaining parts taken from reference TRBV5-1 and TRBJ2-2, reads KAGVTQTPRYLIKTRGQQVTLSCSPISGHRSVSWYQQTPGQGLQFLFEYFSETQRNKGNFPGRFSGRQFSNSRSEMNVSTLELGDSALYLCASSSGLLAGATGELFFGEGSRLTVL.

This chain uses TRBV28 with TRBJ2-3, with no clear D. CDR3 size: 13 residues. Germline CDR1 is MDHEN and CDR2 is SYDVKM. The germline V and J ends were trimmed by 1 base and 6 bases, with 8 bases remaining between them. The CDR3 loop reads CASSLLMADTQYF. DNA of the CDR3: TGTGCCAGCAGTTTATTGATGGCGGATACGCAGTATTTT.

The chain combines TRBV7-9 with TRBJ1-6; TRBD1 matches at 10 bases. Germline CDR1 and CDR2: SEHNR and FQNEAQ (reference sequence). After removal of 1 base from V and 4 bases from J, the junction contained 1 base not matched to a gene. CDR3 length equals 16 residues. CDR3 loop: CASSLGGQGYNSPLHF. CDR3 bases: TGTGCCAGCAGCTTAGGGGGACAGGGGTATAATTCACCCCTCCACTTT.

The chain couples TRBV19 to TRBJ2-5; possible D gene TRBD2, 5 bases. Germline V gene lookup returns CDR1 LNHDA and CDR2 SQIVND (reference sequence). The CDR3 runs to 15 residues. V lost 3 bases to trimming and J lost 0 bases, with 11 bases between them. The CDR3 spells CASSIRGSYQETQYF. The CDR3 DNA reads TGTGCCAGTAGTATCCGGGGTTCCTACCAAGAGACCCAGTACTTC.